This T cell receptor beta chain was sequenced in a study of CD8 T cells in ankylosing spondylitis. Study-wide results and caveats: Before this, some motif variants had been reported in reactive arthritis synovial fluid and blood. Reports say disease-linked clones showed up significantly more in matched ankylosing spondylitis synovial fluid. For ankylosing spondylitis blood, a TCR beta motif of about eight highly homologous variants appeared characteristic. In peripheral blood, disease-linked CD8+ clones occurred at relatively low frequencies.

V shed 5 bases and J shed 6 bases, with 10 bases lying between them. CDR1 and CDR2 (germline): LGHDT, YNNKEL (reference sequence). This CDR3 has 13 amino acids. A note on this clonotype: Its specificity is not known.

Libraries for TCR beta were made by quantitative 5'-RACE with molecular barcodes. TCRdb used MiXCR to reprocess the 5' RACE reads, holding one entry per CDR3 protein. The sample records about 390,000 distinct CDR3 sequences, about 22% being singletons. This TCR derives from a male donor with ankylosing spondylitis. V is TRBV3-1 and J is TRBJ2-2; a possible D gene is TRBD2 (5 bases). Sequences were obtained from blood, either unsorted or a sorted T cell fraction (not recorded which). The CDR3 DNA sequence: TGTGCCAGCAGCTTCATCGGGGCCGGGGAGCTGTTTTTT. Protein: CASSFIGAGELFF.